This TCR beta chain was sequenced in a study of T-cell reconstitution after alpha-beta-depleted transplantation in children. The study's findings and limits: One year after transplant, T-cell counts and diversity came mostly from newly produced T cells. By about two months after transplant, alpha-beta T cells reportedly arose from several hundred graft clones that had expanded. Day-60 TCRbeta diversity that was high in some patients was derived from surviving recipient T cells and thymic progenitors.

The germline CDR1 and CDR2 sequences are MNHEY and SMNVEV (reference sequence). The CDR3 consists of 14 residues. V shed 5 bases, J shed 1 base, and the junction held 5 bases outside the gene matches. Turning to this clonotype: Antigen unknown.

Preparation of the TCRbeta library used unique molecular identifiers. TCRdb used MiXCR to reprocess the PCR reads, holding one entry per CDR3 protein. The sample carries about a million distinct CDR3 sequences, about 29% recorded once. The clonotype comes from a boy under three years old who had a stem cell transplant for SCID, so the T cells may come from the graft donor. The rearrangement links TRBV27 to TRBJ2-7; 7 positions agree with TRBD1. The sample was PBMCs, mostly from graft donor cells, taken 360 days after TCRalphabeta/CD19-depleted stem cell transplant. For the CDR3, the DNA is TGTGCCAGCAGTAAGGACAGGCTGTCCTACGAGCAGTACTTC. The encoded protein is CASSKDRLSYEQYF.